The 22 T cell receptor beta chains in this list originate from one sample, sequenced in a study of T cells in narcolepsy (dated by TCRdb to the late 2010s). The method behind the library was the immunoSEQ multiplex PCR assay. TCRdb took over this immuneACCESS table, retaining in-frame rearrangements with V and J assigned. Such tables are incomplete; in checked studies, under half of the missing clones stem from an unresolved V gene, and the remainder is unexplained. This sample holds under 25,000 clones; approximately 84% were observed only once. The top ten clonotypes cover 1.3% of the sample. Sequencing was done on a sample of CD45RA- memory CD4+ T cells from PBMCs. The sample's cell subset or site, from its label and the paper: memory T cells sorted ex vivo from peripheral blood. These receptors were taken from a human donor with narcolepsy.

This sequence joins TRBV6-4 and TRBJ1-1; maybe TRBD1 (5 bases). This CDR3 is built from 14 residues. Germline V gene lookup returns CDR1 MRHNA and CDR2 SNTAGT. Trimming took off 2 bases at V and 6 bases at J, with 13 bases between the two ends. CDR3 residues: CASSDGHSWPEAFF. The CDR3 DNA reads TGTGCCAGCAGTGACGGACACTCATGGCCTGAAGCTTTCTTT.

The CDR3 is CASSYYRGAGELFF. In DNA form, the CDR3 reads TGTGCCAGCAGTTATTACCGGGGGGCCGGGGAGCTGTTTTTT. The chain uses TRBV6-6 and TRBJ2-2; 7 bases align to TRBD2. In germline, CDR1 is MNHNY, CDR2 SVGAGI (reference sequence). The CDR3 sequence is 14 residues long. The V segment lost 3 bases and the J segment 6 bases; nucleotides outside the gene matches: 4.

The CDR3 region has the DNA TGTGCCATCAGTGAACGGGGACTAGATTCCAAGACCCAGTACTTC. It yields the protein CAISERGLDSKTQYF. V and J are TRBV10-3 and TRBJ2-5; 8 bases map to TRBD2. The trim removed 3 bases at V and 6 bases at J, leaving 9 bases unmatched. This CDR3 spans 15 amino acids. Germline CDR1 reads ENHRY; CDR2 reads SYGVKD.

V gene TRBV6-1 combines with J gene TRBJ2-3; no definite D call. CDR3 length: 12 residues. CDR1 is MNHNS, CDR2 SASEGT, per germline. The ends were cut back, 2 bases at V and 5 bases at J, with 5 bases in the middle. The CDR3 sequence: CASSEWKDTQYF. CDR3 sequence (DNA): TGTGCCAGCAGTGAATGGAAAGATACGCAGTATTTT.

The J gene is TRBJ1-5, the V gene TRBV28; TRBD1 matches at 8 bases. Trimming took 8 bases from V and 5 from J; bases not matched to a gene: 8. CDR3 length: 14 amino acids. The germline CDR1 and CDR2 sequences are MDHEN and SYDVKM. The chain's CDR3 is CASGAGQGYQPQHF. The DNA for the CDR3 is TGTGCCAGCGGGGCTGGACAGGGTTATCAGCCCCAGCATTTT.

The chain carries TRBV7-6 and TRBJ2-1; D is perhaps TRBD2 (5 bases). The ends were cut back, 6 bases at V and 0 bases at J, with 12 bases in the middle. Germline V gene data show CDR1 as SGHVS and CDR2 as FNYEAQ. This CDR3 has 15 amino acids. The chain's CDR3 is CASSKRESSYNEQFF. DNA for the CDR3: TGTGCCAGCAGTAAACGGGAATCCTCCTACAATGAGCAGTTCTTC. The whole variable domain, filled in from reference TRBV7-6 and TRBJ2-1, reads GAGVSQSPRYKVTKRGQDVALRCDPISGHVSLYWYRQALGQGPEFLTYFNYEAQQDKSGLPNDRFSAERPEGSISTLTIQRTEQRDSAMYRCASSKRESSYNEQFFGPGTRLTVL.

The sample holds a few counts of this clone. The chain joins TRBV5-4 to TRBJ1-1; the D is unclear. The V gene lost 5 bases and the J gene lost 1 base, with 12 bases spanning the gap. CDR1 is SGHNT and CDR2 is YYREEE in the germline V gene (reference sequence). The CDR3 spans 14 residues. CDR3 nucleotides: TGTGCCAGCAGGCAAATCCTCTCGAACACTGAAGCTTTCTTT. Its protein is CASRQILSNTEAFF.

The chain combines TRBV18 with TRBJ2-2; D gene unclear. The CDR3 consists of 12 residues. Trimming shortened V by 5 bases and J by 1 base, and 2 bases separated the two germline ends. Germline-derived CDR1 and CDR2 are KGHSH and LQKENI. CDR3: CASSENTGELFF. The CDR3 nucleotides are TGTGCCAGCTCAGAGAACACCGGGGAGCTGTTTTTT.

A single count supports this clone. The V and J genes are TRBV10-2 and TRBJ1-3; a weak D match, TRBD1 (5 bases). The germline V and J ends were trimmed by 7 bases and 0 bases, with 13 bases remaining between them. CDR1 and CDR2 from the germline V gene are WSHSY and SAAADI. This CDR3 is built from 15 residues. The CDR3 DNA is TGCGCCAGCACCCCCTGGACAAACTCTGGAAACACCATATATTTT. This codes for CASTPWTNSGNTIYF.

The gene calls are TRBV28 and TRBJ2-7; 7 nucleotides agree with TRBD1. The V gene end was trimmed by 7 bases and the J gene end by 1 base; junction bases not matched to a gene: 10. The CDR3 length is 15 residues. Germline CDR1 and CDR2: MDHEN and SYDVKM. Here the CDR3 DNA reads TGTGCCAGCACCGTAAGGGTACAGGGGTCCTACGAGCAGTACTTC. This gives the protein CASTVRVQGSYEQYF. Drawing the rest from reference TRBV28 and TRBJ2-7, the complete variable domain is DVKVTQSSRYLVKRTGEKVFLECVQDMDHENMFWYRQDPGLGLRLIYFSYDVKMKEKGDIPEGYSVSREKKERFSLILESASTNQTSMYLCASTVRVQGSYEQYFGPGTRLTVT.

This chain connects TRBV5-6 to TRBJ2-3; no firm D call. The V gene lost 1 base and the J gene lost 6 bases, with 3 bases spanning the gap. Germline-derived CDR1 and CDR2 are SGHDT and YYEEEE. This CDR3 has 11 amino acids. CDR3 in amino acids: CASSLLDTQYF. The CDR3 DNA sequence: TGTGCCAGCAGCTTGCTTGATACGCAGTATTTT.

The V gene is TRBV20-1, the J gene TRBJ1-1; weak D call: TRBD1 (5 bases). V lost 6 bases and J 10 bases, leaving 15 bases between the germline ends. The CDR3 is 11 amino acids. Germline CDR1 reads DFQATT; CDR2 reads SNEGSKA (reference sequence). In DNA, the CDR3 is TGCAGTGCATACCCGTGGGACGGAGCTTTCTTT. This sequence encodes CSAYPWDGAFF.

This chain links TRBV7-2 with TRBJ2-5; possible D gene TRBD2, 5 bases. Germline loops: CDR1 SGHTA, CDR2 FQGNSA. V shed 3 bases and J shed 5 bases, with 13 bases lying between them. The CDR3 runs 14 residues. This chain's CDR3 is CASSFGRRGETQYF. The CDR3 nucleotides read TGTGCCAGCAGCTTCGGGCGACGAGGGGAGACCCAGTACTTC.

The chain is built from TRBV18 and TRBJ2-7; D gene ambiguous. The CDR3 is made up of 12 amino acids. Germline values: CDR1 KGHSH, CDR2 LQKENI. Trimming took 3 bases from V and 2 from J, leaving 5 bases between them. CDR3 protein: CASSPTAYEQYF. In nucleotides, the CDR3 is TGTGCCAGCTCACCCACAGCCTACGAGCAGTACTTC.

The V gene is TRBV11-2, the J gene TRBJ2-3; D possibly uses TRBD1 or TRBD2 (6 bases each). Germline V gives CDR1 SGHAT, CDR2 FQNNGV. The CDR3 sequence is 15 residues long. Trimming removed 2 bases at V and 3 bases at J, with 12 bases between. CDR3 bases: TGTGCCAGCAGCTTATCTGGGGGGCGGACAGATACGCAGTATTTT. This gives the protein CASSLSGGRTDTQYF.

This clone was observed a single time. This chain joins TRBV7-9 and TRBJ2-1; TRBD1 matches at 7 bases. This CDR3 spans 15 amino acids. Trimming removed 5 bases from V and 1 base from J; junction bases left unmatched: 5. Germline V lookup: CDR1 SEHNR, CDR2 FQNEAQ (reference sequence). The CDR3 sequence is CASSTRQGSYNEQFF. As DNA, the CDR3 is TGTGCCAGCAGCACCCGACAGGGATCCTACAATGAGCAGTTCTTC. The full variable domain, with the rest looked up from reference TRBV7-9 and TRBJ2-1, is DTGVSQNPRHKITKRGQNVTFRCDPISEHNRLYWYRQTLGQGPEFLTYFQNEAQLEKSRLLSDRFSAERPKGSFSTLEIQRTEQGDSAMYLCASSTRQGSYNEQFFGPGTRLTVL.

This clone appeared a few times. The CDR3 is CASTDRGNYNEQFF. In DNA, the CDR3 is TGTGCCAGCACCGACAGGGGCAACTACAATGAGCAGTTCTTC. This chain uses TRBV25-1 with TRBJ2-1, with 8 bases matching TRBD1. This CDR3 has 14 amino acids. V shed 7 bases and J 3 bases; nucleotides not matched to a gene: 5. Germline V lookup: CDR1 MGHDK, CDR2 SYGVNS.

The rearrangement uses TRBV11-3 and TRBJ1-1; D not certain. Trimming took 0 bases from V and 5 from J, leaving 7 bases between them. The germline V gene has CDR1 SGHNT and CDR2 YENEEA. This CDR3 comprises 13 residues. The CDR3 coding sequence is TGTGCCAGCAGCTTAGAGAGATATACTGAAGCTTTCTTT. It specifies CASSLERYTEAFF.

The V and J genes are TRBV18 and TRBJ2-2, with D uncertain. The CDR3 is 12 amino acids. The germline gives CDR1 KGHSH, CDR2 LQKENI. V gave up 7 bases and J gave up 4 bases, with 7 bases separating them. The CDR3 reads CASWASTGELFF. The DNA for the CDR3 is TGTGCCAGCTGGGCCTCCACCGGGGAGCTGTTTTTT.

The rearrangement links TRBV11-2 to TRBJ2-2; D unclear. Germline values: CDR1 SGHAT, CDR2 FQNNGV. V was trimmed by 2 bases and J by 1 base, leaving 11 bases between them. The CDR3 is made up of 16 amino acids. The CDR3 DNA reads TGTGCCAGCAGCTTAAAGGTCAGAGGGAACACCGGGGAGCTGTTTTTT. This gives the protein CASSLKVRGNTGELFF.

As DNA, the CDR3 is TGTGCTAGTGGCCGCGGACAGGCGAACACTGAAGCTTTCTTT. This translates into CASGRGQANTEAFF. The V gene is TRBV12-5, the J gene TRBJ1-1; TRBD1 agrees at 7 bases. Per germline, CDR1 LGHNT and CDR2 FRNRAP. The CDR3 spans 14 residues. V lost 6 bases and J lost 1; bases outside the gene matches: 5. Full variable domain (rest looked up from reference TRBV12-5 and TRBJ1-1): DARVTQTPRHKVTEMGQEVTMRCQPILGHNTVFWYRQTMMQGLELLAYFRNRAPLDDSGMPKDRFSAEMPDATLATLKIQPSEPRDSAVYFCASGRGQANTEAFFGQGTRLTVV.

Concerning this clone: Compared with germline, one end of the junction differs, possibly owing to a read error. V is TRBV14 and J is TRBJ2-4; TRBD1 is a possible D gene (7 bases). This CDR3 region has 13 residues. Germline V gene data show CDR1 as SGHDN and CDR2 as FVKESK. CDR3 DNA: TGTACCAGCAGTACGACAGGGAGGAACATTCAGTACTTC. Translated, it gives CTSSTTGRNIQYF.